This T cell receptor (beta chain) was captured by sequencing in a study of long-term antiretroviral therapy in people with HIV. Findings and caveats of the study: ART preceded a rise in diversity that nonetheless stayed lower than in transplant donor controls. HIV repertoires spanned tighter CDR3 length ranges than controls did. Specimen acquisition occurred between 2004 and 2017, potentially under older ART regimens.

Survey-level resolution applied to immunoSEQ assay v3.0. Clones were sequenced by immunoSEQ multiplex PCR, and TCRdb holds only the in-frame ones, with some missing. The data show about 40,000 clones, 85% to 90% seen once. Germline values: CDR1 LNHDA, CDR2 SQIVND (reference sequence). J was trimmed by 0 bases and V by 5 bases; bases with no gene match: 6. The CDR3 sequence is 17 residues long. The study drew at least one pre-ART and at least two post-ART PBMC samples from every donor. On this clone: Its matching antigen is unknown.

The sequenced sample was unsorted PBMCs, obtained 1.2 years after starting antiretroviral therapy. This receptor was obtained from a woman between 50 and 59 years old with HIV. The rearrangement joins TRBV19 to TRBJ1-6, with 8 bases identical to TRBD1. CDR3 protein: CASSFRDRSSYNSPLHF. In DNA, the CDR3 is TGTGCCAGTAGTTTCCGGGACAGGAGCTCCTATAATTCACCCCTCCACTTT.